This T cell receptor beta chain was sequenced in a study of shared T cell receptors in the human thymus. Clones were sequenced by immunoSEQ multiplex PCR, and TCRdb holds only the in-frame ones, with some missing. The repertoire holds about 380,000 clones, with 85% to 95% as singletons. Germline CDR1 is MNHEY and CDR2 is SMNVEV (reference sequence). CDR3 length: 18 amino acids. J lost 2 bases, V lost 6 bases, and 18 bases had no gene match. The sample taken for sequencing was thymocytes. The chain couples TRBV27 to TRBJ1-1; 7 bases line up with TRBD1. The TCR comes from a human donor. The chain's CDR3 is CASRYRTGISEPNTEAFF. Written as DNA, the CDR3 is TGTGCCAGCAGATATCGGACAGGCATATCCGAACCCAACACTGAAGCTTTCTTT.